The 29 T cell receptor beta chains below all came from one sample that was sequenced in a study of shared clonotypes between healthy human individuals. Positively selected for CCR7, the CD45RO-negative cells used as naive CD8 cells excluded terminally differentiated effector memory CD45RA+ cells. Assay: immunoSEQ multiplex PCR; the TCRdb copy retains only in-frame clones and omits some. This sample has just over 2,000,000 clones, with about 94% found just once. The material sequenced was naive CD8+ T cells sorted from blood. These receptors all come from a man younger than 30 in good health.

The V gene is TRBV7-2, the J gene TRBJ1-3; a weak D match, TRBD1 (5 bases). Trimming cost V 4 bases and J 0 bases, with 19 bases left between them. From germline, CDR1 is SGHTA and CDR2 FQGNSA. The CDR3 spans 18 residues. CDR3 sequence: CASSYHPPDSYSGNTIYF. CDR3 DNA: TGTGCCAGCAGCTACCACCCCCCTGACAGTTACTCTGGAAACACCATATATTTT.

The rearrangement joins TRBV28 to TRBJ2-1; D gene ambiguous. The CDR3 runs to 17 residues. The V gene's germline CDR1 is MDHEN and CDR2 SYDVKM. Trimming stripped 5 bases from V and 7 bases from J, with 24 bases between. This CDR3 is CASSLPHPRFGRNEQFF. The CDR3 bases are TGTGCCAGCAGTCTACCTCATCCCCGGTTCGGTAGGAATGAGCAGTTCTTC. Combining the CDR3 with reference TRBV28 and TRBJ2-1 gives the whole variable domain DVKVTQSSRYLVKRTGEKVFLECVQDMDHENMFWYRQDPGLGLRLIYFSYDVKMKEKGDIPEGYSVSREKKERFSLILESASTNQTSMYLCASSLPHPRFGRNEQFFGPGTRLTVL.

The CDR3 region is CASSEVEDYGYTF. The DNA of the CDR3 is TGCGCCAGCAGTGAGGTCGAGGACTATGGCTACACCTTC. The chain combines TRBV10-2 with TRBJ1-2; no definite D call. The CDR3 length is 13 residues. The V end was cut by 2 bases, the J end by 3 bases, with 7 bases between. Per the germline V gene, CDR1 is WSHSY and CDR2 is SAAADI.

The V gene is TRBV9, the J gene TRBJ2-7; D is undetermined. The CDR3 loop spans 15 amino acids. V was clipped by 0 bases and J by 2 bases, with 12 bases between them. Germline-derived CDR1 and CDR2 are SGDLS and YYNGEE. The CDR3 sequence is CASSVGSISPYEQYF. CDR3 coding DNA: TGTGCCAGCAGCGTAGGAAGCATTAGCCCCTACGAGCAGTACTTC.

The chain recombines TRBV27 with TRBJ2-7, with TRBD1 as a possible D gene (5 bases). V was pared by 6 bases and J by 5 bases, with 17 bases between. CDR1 and CDR2 (germline): MNHEY, SMNVEV (reference sequence). The length of the CDR3 is 14 residues. Here the CDR3 reads CASRVWIGHDEQYF. CDR3 nucleotides: TGTGCCAGCAGAGTTTGGATAGGACACGACGAGCAGTACTTC.

The chain couples TRBV2 to TRBJ2-1, with D maybe TRBD1 (6 bases). V lost 5 bases to trimming and J lost 1 base, with 12 bases between them. The CDR3 runs 15 residues. In germline, CDR1 is SNHLY, CDR2 FYNNEI. The CDR3: CASSIHRESYNEQFF. CDR3 nucleotides: TGTGCCAGCAGTATACACAGGGAATCCTACAATGAGCAGTTCTTC.

The CDR3 reads CASSLHGTGELFF. The DNA of the CDR3 is TGTGCCAGCAGCCTCCATGGGACCGGGGAGCTGTTTTTT. The chain links TRBV9 to TRBJ2-2; D is uncertain. The CDR3 has 13 amino acids. Trimming removed 4 bases at V and 5 bases at J, with 9 bases between. Germline V lookup: CDR1 SGDLS, CDR2 YYNGEE.

The genes are TRBV5-1 and TRBJ2-7, with 11 bases matching TRBD2. The germline gives CDR1 SGHRS, CDR2 YFSETQ. The V gene end was trimmed by 9 bases and the J gene end by 1 base; junction bases not matched to a gene: 3. There are 13 residues in the CDR3. The CDR3 spells CATRLAGSYEQYF. The CDR3 DNA is TGCGCCACTAGACTAGCGGGATCCTACGAGCAGTACTTC.

This chain's CDR3 is CATSSGDTSYYGYTF. The DNA for the CDR3 is TGTGCCACCAGCAGCGGGGACACTTCCTACTATGGCTACACCTTC. The chain links TRBV15 to TRBJ1-2; possibly TRBD1 for D (6 bases). The CDR3 loop spans 15 amino acids. Trimming took off 3 bases at V and 3 bases at J, with 14 bases between the two ends. Germline V CDR1 and CDR2: LNHNV, YYDKDF (reference sequence).

The chain employs TRBV5-4 and TRBJ2-7, with unresolved D. Germline-derived CDR1 and CDR2 are SGHNT and YYREEE (reference sequence). This CDR3 has 13 residues. V shed 0 bases and J shed 3 bases, with 7 bases lying between them. This chain's CDR3 is CASSLGSRYEQYF. CDR3 in DNA: TGTGCCAGCAGCTTGGGGTCCCGCTACGAGCAGTACTTC.

This clone was found once. V usage is TRBV19 and J usage is TRBJ2-3; D is ambiguous. V was clipped by 5 bases and J by 2 bases, with 8 bases between them. The CDR3 has 13 residues. From germline, CDR1 is LNHDA and CDR2 SQIVND (reference sequence). The CDR3 DNA sequence: TGTGCCAGTAGTTGGACCCCCACAGATACGCAGTATTTT. It encodes CASSWTPTDTQYF.

The chain is built from TRBV9 and TRBJ1-1; D unresolved. V was trimmed by 4 bases and J by 0 bases, leaving 10 bases between them. The V gene's germline CDR1 is SGDLS and CDR2 YYNGEE. The CDR3 sequence is 14 residues long. CDR3 bases: TGTGCCAGCAGCACGGCGGCTCTGAACACTGAAGCTTTCTTT. As protein: CASSTAALNTEAFF.

The CDR3 is CASSEFYEQYF. The CDR3 DNA reads as TGTGCCAGCAGTGAATTTTACGAGCAGTACTTC. The V call is TRBV2, the J call TRBJ2-7; D uncertain. Germline V lookup: CDR1 SNHLY, CDR2 FYNNEI. V lost 2 bases and J lost 4, with 3 bases in between. The CDR3 contains 11 residues.

Points on this clone: Additional DNA sequences in this sample encode the identical CDR3. This chain joins TRBV4-1 and TRBJ1-1; D may be TRBD1 (5 bases). CDR1 and CDR2 (germline): MGHRA, YSYEKL. This CDR3 is 14 amino acids long. Trimming cost V 1 base and J 2 bases, with 8 bases left between them. The CDR3 nucleotides are TGCGCCAGCAGCCAAGTTGGGGCAAACACTGAAGCTTTCTTT. Translating gives CASSQVGANTEAFF.

The chain has TRBV27 and TRBJ1-1, with TRBD1 matching over 7 bases. The CDR3 covers 18 residues. V was clipped by 3 bases and J by 0 bases; unmatched bases: 13. Germline-derived CDR1 and CDR2 are MNHEY and SMNVEV (reference sequence). In DNA form, the CDR3 reads TGTGCCAGCAGTTTCCACGGACAGGATTCCATGGTGAACACTGAAGCTTTCTTT. The encoded protein is CASSFHGQDSMVNTEAFF.

This chain uses TRBV4-1 with TRBJ2-1, with 8 bases fitting TRBD2. Germline V gene lookup returns CDR1 MGHRA and CDR2 YSYEKL. With V trimmed by 2 bases and J by 5 bases, 5 bases remained unmatched. This CDR3 has 15 residues. CDR3 DNA sequence: TGCGCCAGCAGCCAACGGACTAGCTTCCACAATGAGCAGTTCTTC. This codes for CASSQRTSFHNEQFF.

The CDR3: CASSPRVGYEQYF. CDR3 coding DNA: TGTGCCAGCAGTCCTAGGGTAGGCTACGAGCAGTACTTC. The J gene is TRBJ2-7, the V gene TRBV7-6; D is undetermined. Per the germline V gene, CDR1 is SGHVS and CDR2 is FNYEAQ. Trimming cost V 6 bases and J 3 bases, with 12 bases left between them. The CDR3 has 13 amino acids.

The chain has TRBV29-1 and TRBJ2-7; 9 bases are a match to TRBD2. V lost 6 bases to trimming and J lost 6 bases; unmatched junction nucleotides: 12. The CDR3 spans 14 residues. Per the germline V gene, CDR1 is SQVTM and CDR2 is ANQGSEA. The CDR3 DNA is TGCAGCGTGGGGACTAGCCAGTCCCCGGGCGAGCAGTACTTC. Protein: CSVGTSQSPGEQYF.

This chain joins TRBV6-1 and TRBJ2-2, with 7 bases matching TRBD1. CDR1 and CDR2 (germline): MNHNS, SASEGT. V lost 6 bases and J lost 3; bases outside the gene matches: 4. This CDR3 has 14 amino acids. This chain's CDR3 is CASSGQDYTGELFF. The CDR3 nucleotides read TGTGCCAGCAGCGGACAGGACTACACCGGGGAGCTGTTTTTT.

The V and J genes are TRBV4-1 and TRBJ2-5; 11 nucleotides agree with TRBD2. This CDR3 has 19 amino acids. V was clipped by 0 bases and J by 3 bases; unmatched bases: 12. CDR1 is MGHRA, CDR2 YSYEKL, per germline. In DNA, the CDR3 is TGCGCCAGCAGCCAAGAGGGACTAGCGGTCGGTGGGCCTAAAGAGACCCAGTACTTC. Translation: CASSQEGLAVGGPKETQYF.

This chain links TRBV18 with TRBJ2-5; D unresolved. CDR3 length: 17 amino acids. V was trimmed by 0 bases and J by 2 bases, leaving 16 bases between them. Germline V lookup: CDR1 KGHSH, CDR2 LQKENI. CDR3 amino acids: CASSPPKGSNPQETQYF. The DNA for the CDR3 is TGTGCCAGCTCACCACCGAAGGGCAGCAATCCTCAAGAGACCCAGTACTTC.

The chain uses TRBV5-6 and TRBJ2-7; a possible D gene is TRBD1 (5 bases). This CDR3 region has 17 residues. V lost 4 bases, J lost 1 base, and 21 bases lay in between. Germline loops: CDR1 SGHDT, CDR2 YYEEEE. The CDR3 DNA follows: TGTGCCAGCAGCGCCCCGTCAGGGCTCCCATATTCCTACGAGCAGTACTTC. It yields the protein CASSAPSGLPYSYEQYF.

V gene TRBV28 combines with J gene TRBJ1-5; TRBD1 is a possible D gene (6 bases). CDR1 and CDR2 (germline): MDHEN, SYDVKM. The CDR3 has 14 residues. With 11 bases removed from V and 2 bases from J, the gap between germline ends came to 16 bases. CDR3 DNA sequence: TGTGCCGCGACACAGGGATTCGGCAATCAGCCCCAGCATTTT. It specifies CAATQGFGNQPQHF.

This clone was detected only a few times. Additional DNA sequences in this sample encode the identical CDR3. This CDR3 reads CASSTGYGYTF. The DNA of the CDR3 is TGTGCCAGTAGTACAGGCTATGGCTACACCTTC. J is TRBJ1-2 and V is TRBV19, with D hard to call. There are 11 residues in the CDR3. The germline CDR1 and CDR2 sequences are LNHDA and SQIVND (reference sequence). Trimming removed 4 bases from V and 4 bases from J, with 4 bases in between.

Of note for this clone: The same CDR3 can be traced to other DNA sequences in this sample. Here the CDR3 DNA reads TGTGCCAGTTTGGGGACCGGGGAGCTGTTTTTT. This encodes CASLGTGELFF. This sequence joins TRBV6-1 and TRBJ2-2; no clear D. Per the germline V gene, CDR1 is MNHNS and CDR2 is SASEGT. The CDR3 sequence is 11 residues long. Trimming cost V 9 bases and J 5 bases, with 7 bases left between them.

V usage is TRBV29-1 and J usage is TRBJ2-7; TRBD1 is a possible D gene (6 bases). Germline CDR1 reads SQVTM; CDR2 reads ANQGSEA. The CDR3 is 12 residues long. V shed 7 bases and J shed 1 base, with 11 bases lying between them. CDR3 region: CSAQDSSYEQYF. CDR3 in DNA: TGCAGCGCTCAGGACAGTTCCTACGAGCAGTACTTC.

V and J are TRBV27 and TRBJ2-7; no firm D call. V gave up 3 bases and J gave up 2 bases, with 14 bases separating them. This CDR3 spans 15 amino acids. Germline V gene sequence: CDR1 MNHEY, CDR2 SMNVEV (reference sequence). The CDR3 coding sequence is TGTGCCAGCAGTTTGAAGGCAACCCATGCCTACGAGCAGTACTTC. This sequence encodes CASSLKATHAYEQYF.

The chain employs TRBV7-2 and TRBJ2-7; D is perhaps TRBD2 (5 bases). Per the germline V gene, CDR1 is SGHTA and CDR2 is FQGNSA. The CDR3 sequence is 15 residues long. V shed 1 base and J shed 2 bases, with 12 bases lying between them. The CDR3 sequence: CASSLGRVLPYEQYF. DNA of the CDR3: TGTGCCAGCAGCTTAGGGCGGGTTTTGCCCTACGAGCAGTACTTC.

The chain has TRBV27 and TRBJ2-7, with TRBD1 as a possible D gene (5 bases). The V gene's germline CDR1 is MNHEY and CDR2 SMNVEV (reference sequence). Trimming removed 3 bases from V and 2 bases from J, with 17 bases in between. This CDR3 has 16 amino acids. The CDR3 DNA reads TGTGCCAGCAGTTTCGAGTGGGGCTCCATCCCCTACGAGCAGTACTTC. This sequence encodes CASSFEWGSIPYEQYF.